The 8 T cell receptor beta chains listed next were all sequenced from one sample in a study of long-term antiretroviral therapy in people with HIV. The run of the v3.0 immunoSEQ assay was at survey level. The method was immunoSEQ multiplex PCR; TCRdb's version includes in-frame clones alone and lacks a portion of them. The sample gives around 15,000 clones, over 65% of which show up once; 20% to 25% is in the top ten. Material: unsorted PBMCs, obtained 2.1 years after starting antiretroviral therapy. The receptors stem from a middle-aged man with HIV.

The V gene is TRBV7-7, the J gene TRBJ1-5; D remains unclear. CDR1 is SSHAT, CDR2 FNYEAQ, per germline (reference sequence). V gave up 5 bases and J gave up 7 bases, with 12 bases separating them. The CDR3 runs 13 residues. DNA of the CDR3: TGTGCCAGCAGCCCCCAGGTAGGCCAGCCCCAGCATTTT. It yields the protein CASSPQVGQPQHF. The full variable domain, in which reference TRBV7-7 and TRBJ1-5 provide the parts outside the CDR3, is GAGVSQSPRYKVTKRGQDVTLRCDPISSHATLYWYQQALGQGPEFLTYFNYEAQPDKSGLPSDRFSAERPEGSISTLTIQRTEQRDSAMYRCASSPQVGQPQHFGDGTRLSIL.

The chain links TRBV6-4 to TRBJ1-1; a possible D gene is TRBD1 (6 bases). The CDR3 sequence is 13 residues long. Germline values: CDR1 MRHNA, CDR2 SNTAGT. V was clipped by 6 bases and J by 3 bases, with 11 bases between them. CDR3 sequence (DNA): TGTGCCAGCAGCCGGACAGAGTACACTGAAGCTTTCTTT. It specifies CASSRTEYTEAFF.

V usage is TRBV29-1 and J usage is TRBJ2-5; the D gene is possibly TRBD2 (6 bases). CDR3 length: 15 amino acids. Germline V lookup: CDR1 SQVTM, CDR2 ANQGSEA. Trimming cost V 4 bases and J 1 base, with 16 bases left between them. The chain's CDR3 is CSVGGGATFQETQYF. As DNA, the CDR3 is TGCAGCGTTGGGGGCGGGGCGACATTCCAAGAGACCCAGTACTTC.

This chain links TRBV29-1 with TRBJ2-7, with 7 bases fitting TRBD1. CDR1 and CDR2 (germline): SQVTM, ANQGSEA. The CDR3 totals 12 residues. V trimming: 7 bases; J trimming: 6 bases; junction bases outside the gene matches: 9. In DNA, the CDR3 is TGCAGCGCCGCCGGGACAGCGGTCGAGCAGTACTTC. It codes for CSAAGTAVEQYF.

This rearrangement joins TRBV19 to TRBJ1-1; D is perhaps TRBD1 (5 bases). The CDR3 totals 12 residues. Germline loops: CDR1 LNHDA, CDR2 SQIVND (reference sequence). The germline V and J ends were trimmed by 6 bases and 8 bases, with 13 bases remaining between them. The CDR3 nucleotides are TGTGCCAGTAGGGGGGACCTTCGAGAAGCTTTCTTT. Protein: CASRGDLREAFF.

In this sample, this clone turned up once. The chain is built from TRBV19 and TRBJ1-2; D is perhaps TRBD1 (6 bases). Trimming shortened V by 3 bases and J by 6 bases, and 17 bases separated the two germline ends. This CDR3 region has 15 residues. CDR1 is LNHDA, CDR2 SQIVND, per germline (reference sequence). The CDR3 DNA reads TGTGCCAGTAGTATTCTGCCAGGGGAGGAGGATGGCTACACCTTC. It codes for CASSILPGEEDGYTF.

The table lists this clone with a count of one. The chain joins TRBV5-1 to TRBJ2-7; D perhaps matches TRBD2 (5 bases). The germline gives CDR1 SGHRS, CDR2 YFSETQ. This CDR3 region has 14 residues. V was cut by 0 bases and J by 7 bases, with 14 bases left in between. CDR3 sequence: CASSLEASSGEQYF. CDR3 DNA: TGCGCCAGCAGCTTGGAAGCTAGTTCGGGGGAGCAGTACTTC.

The chain has TRBV7-9 and TRBJ2-7; a possible D gene is TRBD1 (6 bases). V was trimmed by 0 bases and J by 2 bases, leaving 14 bases between them. CDR1 SEHNR and CDR2 FQNEAQ come from the germline V gene (reference sequence). CDR3 length: 16 residues. CDR3 in amino acids: CASSLARGVLTYEQYF. The CDR3 DNA is TGTGCCAGCAGCTTAGCCAGGGGAGTTTTAACCTACGAGCAGTACTTC.